The 30 T cell receptor beta chains reported below all come from one sample, sequenced in a study of regulatory T cells in long-lasting Graves disease. iRepertoire HTBI primers and Arm-PCR of CDR3 regions built TCR beta libraries. TCRdb re-called the multiplex PCR reads with MiXCR, one entry per CDR3 protein. The sample has about 400,000 distinct CDR3 sequences; roughly a sixth are singletons. As to time point: newly diagnosed GD, antithyroid drugs for less than 3 months. PBMCs provided the RNA from which the TCR library was made. The input for sequencing was peripheral blood mononuclear cells (PBMCs), taken at new diagnosis, from a patient treated with antithyroid drugs. The receptor source for this set is a female donor with Graves disease.

This clonotype was seen at least ten times. The chain joins TRBV6-2 or TRBV6-3 to TRBJ1-5, with TRBD1 matching over 8 bases. V lost 5 bases to trimming and J lost 5 bases; unmatched junction nucleotides: 8. This CDR3 spans 15 amino acids. The germline V gene has CDR1 MNHEY and CDR2 SVGEGT. CDR3 nucleotide sequence: TGTGCCAGCAGTACTGGACAGGGCAAGCATCAGCCCCAGCATTTT. Protein sequence: CASSTGQGKHQPQHF.

This clonotype was seen many times. The chain has TRBV7-6 and TRBJ1-1, with D perhaps TRBD1 (5 bases). Between the trimmed V and J ends, which lost 1 base and 1 base, there was a span of 7 bases. This CDR3 comprises 14 residues. Germline CDR1 is SGHVS and CDR2 is FNYEAQ. The CDR3 nucleotides are TGTGCCAGCAGCTTAGTGGGGGGGAACACTGAAGCTTTCTTT. It specifies CASSLVGGNTEAFF.

The chain carries TRBV28 and TRBJ1-3, with a tentative D call TRBD1 (5 bases). Germline V gene sequence: CDR1 MDHEN, CDR2 SYDVKM. The CDR3 has 16 residues. Deletions cut 5 bases from V and 2 bases from J, with 16 bases between. CDR3 residues: CASSPPPAGTGNTIYF. The DNA for the CDR3 is TGTGCCAGCAGTCCCCCGCCCGCAGGGACTGGAAACACCATATATTTT.

On this clonotype itself: A much larger clonotype is one base distant, so this may be a read error. In DNA, the CDR3 is TGTGCCTGGAGCCCTGTCTTGGGGGCCGGCTATGGCTACACCTTC. Amino acid sequence: CAWSPVLGAGYGYTF. The chain links TRBV30 to TRBJ1-2; weak D call: TRBD1 (6 bases). V lost 3 bases and J lost 4, with 18 bases in between. The CDR3 spans 15 residues. The V gene's germline CDR1 is GTSNPN and CDR2 SVGIG (reference sequence).

In its sample, this clonotype was seen a few times. The chain couples TRBV27 to TRBJ2-2, with 8 nucleotides matching TRBD1. The CDR3 sequence is 14 residues long. Trimming took 7 bases from V and 6 from J; bases not matched to a gene: 7. CDR1 and CDR2 (germline): MNHEY, SMNVEV (reference sequence). The DNA of the CDR3 is TGTGCCAGCATGTGGTTACAGGGGGCCGGGGAGCTGTTTTTT. Its protein is CASMWLQGAGELFF.

Ten or more counts support this clonotype. J is TRBJ1-1 and V is TRBV12-5, with no clear D. V dropped 6 bases and J dropped 0 bases, with 8 bases sitting between them. This CDR3 has 13 residues. Germline-derived CDR1 and CDR2 are LGHNT and FRNRAP. CDR3 nucleotides: TGTGCTAGTGGCCATGCCATGAACACTGAAGCTTTCTTT. Amino acids: CASGHAMNTEAFF.

This clonotype was seen at least ten times. The genes are TRBV9 and TRBJ1-6; D perhaps matches TRBD1 (6 bases). Trimming left V 3 bases short and J 8 bases short, with 9 bases between. The CDR3 loop spans 13 amino acids. Per germline, CDR1 SGDLS and CDR2 YYNGEE. The CDR3 spells CASSAYRDSPLHF. The CDR3 DNA follows: TGTGCCAGCAGCGCTTACAGGGATTCACCCCTCCACTTT.

The V gene is TRBV4-1, the J gene TRBJ1-1; no clear D. The CDR3 loop spans 14 amino acids. The germline gives CDR1 MGHRA, CDR2 YSYEKL. V lost 1 base to trimming and J lost 4 bases, with 10 bases between them. CDR3 sequence (DNA): TGCGCCAGCAGCCAAGTTTTCCGGAGCACTGAAGCTTTCTTT. The encoded protein is CASSQVFRSTEAFF.

V usage is TRBV6-2 or TRBV6-3 and J usage is TRBJ2-5; D call uncertain. CDR1 and CDR2 (germline): MNHEY, SVGEGT. CDR3 length equals 14 residues. Between the trimmed V and J ends, which lost 3 bases and 1 base, there was a span of 9 bases. The CDR3 spells CASSYLSGQETQYF. In DNA form, the CDR3 reads TGTGCCAGCAGTTATCTATCGGGCCAAGAGACCCAGTACTTC.

This clonotype was seen once. This chain joins TRBV28 and TRBJ1-6; TRBD1 matches 7 bases. Trimming removed 3 bases from V and 10 bases from J; junction bases left unmatched: 6. The CDR3 length is 14 residues. Per the germline V gene, CDR1 is MDHEN and CDR2 is SYDVKM. CDR3 sequence: CASSFRRGPSPLHF. In DNA, the CDR3 is TGTGCCAGCAGTTTTCGGAGGGGGCCATCACCCCTCCACTTT.

The V gene is TRBV2, the J gene TRBJ1-6, with D unresolved. Trimming removed 6 bases from V and 0 bases from J, with 15 bases in between. Germline V CDR1 and CDR2: SNHLY, FYNNEI. The CDR3 loop spans 17 amino acids. In nucleotides, the CDR3 is TGTGCCAGCAGCTTAGTAGGGCGGGTCTCCTATAATTCACCCCTCCACTTT. This codes for CASSLVGRVSYNSPLHF. The full variable domain, in which reference TRBV2 and TRBJ1-6 provide the parts outside the CDR3, is EPEVTQTPSHQVTQMGQEVILRCVPISNHLYFYWYRQILGQKVEFLVSFYNNEISEKSEIFDDQFSVERPDGSNFTLKIRSTKLEDSAMYFCASSLVGRVSYNSPLHFGNGTRLTVT.

This clonotype was counted at least ten times. V is TRBV6-1 and J is TRBJ1-5; the match to TRBD1 covers 7 bases. The CDR3 has 13 amino acids. The ends lost 2 bases at V and 7 bases at J; junction bases unmatched: 2. Per the germline V gene, CDR1 is MNHNS and CDR2 is SASEGT. CDR3 amino acids: CASSELDRQPQHF. The CDR3, as DNA: TGTGCCAGCAGTGAACTGGACAGGCAGCCCCAGCATTTT.

This clonotype has a count of ten or more. This chain joins TRBV5-8 and TRBJ1-2; no reliable D call. Germline lookup yields CDR1 SGHTS and CDR2 YDEGEE. V was shortened by 4 bases and J by 5 bases, with 15 bases between the two germline ends. The CDR3 totals 14 residues. CDR3 DNA: TGTGCCAGCAGCGGTGGATGGGCTACTTATGGCTACACCTTC. It yields the protein CASSGGWATYGYTF.

A few counts support this clonotype. J is TRBJ2-4 and V is TRBV7-9; D gene unclear. Germline V gene data show CDR1 as SEHNR and CDR2 as FQNEAQ (reference sequence). The CDR3 has 15 residues. The V and J ends lost 3 bases and 0 bases respectively, with 9 bases between them. This chain's CDR3 is CASSFPGGAKNIQYF. DNA of the CDR3: TGTGCCAGCAGCTTCCCCGGTGGAGCCAAAAACATTCAGTACTTC.

This clonotype was detected ten times or more. V gene TRBV5-4 combines with J gene TRBJ1-2; a possible D gene is TRBD1 (5 bases). V was cut by 5 bases and J by 8 bases, with 22 bases left in between. In germline, CDR1 is SGHNT, CDR2 YYREEE (reference sequence). CDR3 length: 15 residues. The DNA for the CDR3 is TGTGCCAGCAGAACGTTGGGGGGGTTGTCGTTGGGCTACACCTTC. Translating gives CASRTLGGLSLGYTF.

This clonotype was counted at least ten times. CDR3 in amino acids: CASSSKTDYRDSCYTF. The CDR3 DNA follows: TGTGCCAGCAGCTCTAAAACTGATTACAGGGATTCATGCTACACCTTC. The rearrangement joins TRBV11-1 to TRBJ1-2, with D possibly being TRBD1 (6 bases). Per the germline V gene, CDR1 is SGHAT and CDR2 is FQDESV (reference sequence). V gave up 4 bases and J gave up 9 bases, with 24 bases separating them. The CDR3 is 16 residues long.

This clonotype has ten or more counts. The chain joins TRBV18 to TRBJ1-2; D gene ambiguous. V dropped 0 bases and J dropped 5 bases, with 10 bases sitting between them. CDR3 length equals 14 residues. CDR1 is KGHSH, CDR2 LQKENI, per germline. The CDR3 sequence: CASSPPTVQYGYTF. The DNA for the CDR3 is TGTGCCAGCTCACCACCTACAGTACAATATGGCTACACCTTC.

This clonotype was seen repeatedly, ten times or more. The chain combines TRBV28 with TRBJ2-7; the match to TRBD2 covers 8 bases. Looked up from germline, CDR1 is MDHEN and CDR2 is SYDVKM. Trimming cost V 6 bases and J 3 bases; bases outside gene matches: 4. This CDR3 has 13 amino acids. Written as DNA, the CDR3 is TGTGCCAGCAGCGGGGGGGGCGGCTACGAGCAGTACTTC. Translation: CASSGGGGYEQYF.

This clonotype was seen many times. The genes are TRBV7-8 and TRBJ2-5; TRBD2 agrees at 9 bases. CDR3 length: 16 residues. CDR1 and CDR2 (germline): SGHVS, FQNEAQ. V dropped 2 bases and J dropped 2; count of bases not matched to a gene: 6. The CDR3 region is CASSLLLAGLQETQYF. CDR3 DNA sequence: TGTGCCAGCAGCTTACTGCTAGCGGGGTTGCAAGAGACCCAGTACTTC.

The chain is built from TRBV12-3 or TRBV12-4 and TRBJ2-3; D is uncertain. This CDR3 has 13 amino acids. V was clipped by 8 bases and J by 4 bases, with 13 bases between them. The CDR3 spells CASLRFSADTQYF. DNA for the CDR3: TGTGCCAGCCTCAGGTTTTCAGCAGATACGCAGTATTTT.

The CDR3 DNA sequence: TGTGCCAGCAGCCAAGCGGTTTACGAGCAGTACTTC. It yields the protein CASSQAVYEQYF. The chain links TRBV3-1 to TRBJ2-7; D is unresolved. Germline loops: CDR1 LGHDT, CDR2 YNNKEL (reference sequence). The V gene lost 1 base and the J gene lost 4 bases, with 5 bases spanning the gap. The CDR3 length is 12 residues.

V and J are TRBV27 and TRBJ2-1, with D maybe TRBD1 (6 bases). Germline CDR1 MNHEY, CDR2 SMNVEV (reference sequence). Trimming cost V 5 bases and J 9 bases, with 11 bases left between them. The CDR3 is 12 amino acids. The CDR3 spells CASSQGSGEQFF. The DNA of the CDR3 is TGTGCCAGCAGTCAGGGGTCAGGTGAGCAGTTCTTC.

This clonotype has only a few counts. A read error may be the cause here, since a much bigger clone is one base away. The genes are TRBV7-3 and TRBJ2-3; D is perhaps TRBD1 (6 bases). The CDR3 runs 15 residues. Germline V gene sequence: CDR1 SGHTA, CDR2 FQGTGA. CDR3 protein: CANSEGGTSTDTQYF. In DNA, the CDR3 is TGTGCCAACAGCGAAGGGGGTACTAGCACAGATACGCAGTATTTT.

The CDR3 loop reads CSARDPVTSGDYNEQFF. As DNA, the CDR3 is TGCAGTGCTAGAGATCCGGTGACTAGCGGGGACTACAATGAGCAGTTCTTC. The genes are TRBV20-1 and TRBJ2-1; 11 nucleotides line up with TRBD2. V gave up 0 bases and J gave up 3 bases; unmatched junction bases: 7. The germline gives CDR1 DFQATT, CDR2 SNEGSKA (reference sequence). The CDR3 length is 17 residues.

The sample holds many counts of this clonotype. The gene calls are TRBV20-1 and TRBJ2-3; TRBD2 aligns across 8 bases. V lost 3 bases to trimming and J lost 4 bases; unmatched junction nucleotides: 12. The germline V gene encodes CDR1 DFQATT and CDR2 SNEGSKA (reference sequence). The CDR3 is made up of 16 amino acids. The CDR3 protein is CSASGGASQGADTQYF. The CDR3 DNA is TGCAGTGCTAGCGGGGGGGCCTCTCAGGGCGCAGATACGCAGTATTTT.

This clonotype came up a few times. The rearrangement links TRBV19 to TRBJ2-5; 7 bases map to TRBD1. With V trimmed by 6 bases and J by 4 bases, 11 bases remained unmatched. The CDR3 loop spans 15 amino acids. Per the germline V gene, CDR1 is LNHDA and CDR2 is SQIVND (reference sequence). This CDR3 reads CASSPKLTGRETQYF. The CDR3 DNA follows: TGTGCCAGTAGCCCAAAGCTGACAGGGAGAGAGACCCAGTACTTC. The whole variable domain, remainder taken from reference TRBV19 and TRBJ2-5, is DGGITQSPKYLFRKEGQNVTLSCEQNLNHDAMYWYRQDPGQGLRLIYYSQIVNDFQKGDIAEGYSVSREKKESFPLTVTSAQKNPTAFYLCASSPKLTGRETQYFGPGTRLLVL.

This clonotype was detected ten times or more. The rearrangement uses TRBV4-1 and TRBJ1-5; no clear D gene. Germline V lookup: CDR1 MGHRA, CDR2 YSYEKL. The CDR3 is 16 amino acids. V was shortened by 1 base and J by 4 bases, with 14 bases between the two germline ends. CDR3: CASSQVMGSHNQPQHF. The CDR3 DNA follows: TGCGCCAGCAGCCAAGTAATGGGCTCTCATAATCAGCCCCAGCATTTT.

This chain connects TRBV18 to TRBJ2-7; weak D call: TRBD2 (5 bases). Deletions cut 3 bases from V and 5 bases from J, with 11 bases between. CDR1 KGHSH and CDR2 LQKENI come from the germline V gene. This CDR3 has 13 amino acids. This CDR3 is CASSPPRSDEQYF. The CDR3 DNA reads as TGTGCCAGCTCACCTCCACGTAGCGACGAGCAGTACTTC.

This clonotype showed up just a few times. The CDR3 region is CSPFPGVDSPLHF. DNA for the CDR3: TGCAGCCCTTTTCCGGGGGTGGATTCACCCCTCCACTTT. This sequence joins TRBV20-1 and TRBJ1-6, with a tentative D call TRBD1 (5 bases). Germline CDR1 and CDR2: DFQATT and SNEGSKA (reference sequence). The CDR3 has 13 amino acids.

As concerns this clonotype: This probably arose from a read error, given a far larger clone one base away. The gene calls are TRBV7-2 and TRBJ1-1; D is undetermined. CDR1 SGHTA and CDR2 FQGNSA come from the germline V gene. The CDR3 runs 13 residues. CDR3 residues: CASSLEVNTEALF. CDR3 coding DNA: TGTGCCAGCAGCTTAGAGGTGAACACTGAAGCTCTCTTT.